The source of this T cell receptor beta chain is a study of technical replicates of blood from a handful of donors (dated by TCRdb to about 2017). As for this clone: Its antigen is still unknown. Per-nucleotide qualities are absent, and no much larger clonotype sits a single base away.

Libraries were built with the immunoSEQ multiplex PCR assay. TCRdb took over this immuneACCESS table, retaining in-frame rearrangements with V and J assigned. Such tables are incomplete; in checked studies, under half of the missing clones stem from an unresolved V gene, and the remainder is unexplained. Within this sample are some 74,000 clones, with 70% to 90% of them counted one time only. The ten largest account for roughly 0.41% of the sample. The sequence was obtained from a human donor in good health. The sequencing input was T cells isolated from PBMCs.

The CDR3 sequence is CASSPSVARPYNEQFF. The DNA sequence follows: TGCGCCAGCAGCCCTTCGGTCGCTCGCCCCTACAATGAGCAGTTCTTC. Recombination joined TRBV4-1 with TRBJ2-1; no D gene call is confident. Taken from cysteine to phenylalanine, the CDR3 has 16 residues. Only the CDR3 region is kept as DNA, spanning 48 bases read in frame from base 1. Sequences MGHRA (CDR1) and YSYEKL (CDR2) are obtained from the germline V gene. V and J are truncated by 4 bases and 2 bases respectively, leaving an intervening sequence of 15 bases.